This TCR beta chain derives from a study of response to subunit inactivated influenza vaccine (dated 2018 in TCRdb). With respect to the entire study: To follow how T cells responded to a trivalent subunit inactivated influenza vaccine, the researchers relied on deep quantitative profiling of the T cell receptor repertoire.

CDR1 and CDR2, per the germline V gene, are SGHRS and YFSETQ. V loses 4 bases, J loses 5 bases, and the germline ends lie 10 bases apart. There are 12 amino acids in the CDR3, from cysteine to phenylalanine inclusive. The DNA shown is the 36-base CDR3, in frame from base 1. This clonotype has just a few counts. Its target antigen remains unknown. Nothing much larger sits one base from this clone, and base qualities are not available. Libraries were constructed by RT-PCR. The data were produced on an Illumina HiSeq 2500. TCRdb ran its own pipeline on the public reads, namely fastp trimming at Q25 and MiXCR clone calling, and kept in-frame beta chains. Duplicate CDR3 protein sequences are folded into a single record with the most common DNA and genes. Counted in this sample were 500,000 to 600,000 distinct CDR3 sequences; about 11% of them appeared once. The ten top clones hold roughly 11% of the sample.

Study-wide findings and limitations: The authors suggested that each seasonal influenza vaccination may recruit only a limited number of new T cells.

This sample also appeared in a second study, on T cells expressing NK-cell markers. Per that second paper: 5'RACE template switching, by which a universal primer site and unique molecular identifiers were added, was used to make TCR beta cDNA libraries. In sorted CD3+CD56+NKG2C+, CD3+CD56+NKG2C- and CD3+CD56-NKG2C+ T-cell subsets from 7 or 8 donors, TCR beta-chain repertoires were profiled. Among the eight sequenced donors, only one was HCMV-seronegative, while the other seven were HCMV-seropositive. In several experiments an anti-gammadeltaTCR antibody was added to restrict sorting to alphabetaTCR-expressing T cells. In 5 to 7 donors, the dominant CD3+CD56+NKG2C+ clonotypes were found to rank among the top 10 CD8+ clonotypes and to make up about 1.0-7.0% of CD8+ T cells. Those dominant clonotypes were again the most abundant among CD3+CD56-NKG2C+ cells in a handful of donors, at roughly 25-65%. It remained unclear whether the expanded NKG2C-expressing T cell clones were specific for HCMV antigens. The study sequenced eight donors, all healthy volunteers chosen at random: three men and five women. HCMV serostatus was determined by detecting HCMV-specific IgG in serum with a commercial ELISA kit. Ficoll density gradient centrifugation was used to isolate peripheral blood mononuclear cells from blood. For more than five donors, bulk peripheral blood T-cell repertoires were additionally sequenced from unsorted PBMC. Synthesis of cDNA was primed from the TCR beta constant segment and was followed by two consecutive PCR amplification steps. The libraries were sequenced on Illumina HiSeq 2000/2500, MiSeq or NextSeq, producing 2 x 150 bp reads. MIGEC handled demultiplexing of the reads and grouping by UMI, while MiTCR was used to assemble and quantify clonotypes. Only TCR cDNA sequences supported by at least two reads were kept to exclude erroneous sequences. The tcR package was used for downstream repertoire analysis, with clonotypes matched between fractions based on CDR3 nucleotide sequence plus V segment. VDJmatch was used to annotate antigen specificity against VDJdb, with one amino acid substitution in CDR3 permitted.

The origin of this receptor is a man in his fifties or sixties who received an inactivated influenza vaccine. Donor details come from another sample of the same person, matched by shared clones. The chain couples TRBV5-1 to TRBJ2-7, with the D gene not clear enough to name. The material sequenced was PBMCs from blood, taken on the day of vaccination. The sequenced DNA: TGCGCCAGCAGCCAAGACAACCACGAGCAGTACTTC. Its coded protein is CASSQDNHEQYF.